This TCR beta chain stems from a study of cytomegalovirus exposure and HLA in healthy donors. Study-level background: Out of several hundred genotyped donors, less than 85% belonged to the Caucasian-associated ancestry cluster. Study-wide results and limits: Sequencing had likely introduced a cluster of highly shared sequence variants as an artifact. Some public TCRs appeared in many individuals, while most sequences were rare. According to an earlier analysis, most TCR beta V segments yielded productive rearrangements about 90% or about 30% of the time.

Both 60 Vbeta primers and 13 Jbeta primers went into the PCR. The data were produced by immunoSEQ multiplex PCR, yet TCRdb's version contains in-frame clones alone and is incomplete. The table shows about 140,000 clones, with 80% occurring only once. This CDR3 spans 19 amino acids. The sample holds a few counts of this clone. Its antigen is not identified. The sequencing input was PBMCs. The rearrangement links TRBV12-2 to TRBJ2-2; the table's D call, TRBD2, has no DNA check behind it. TRBV12-2 is an annotated pseudogene. The sequence was obtained from a male donor in good health and CMV-seropositive. The CDR3 loop is CATTGTSGKPAKNTGELFF. The CDR3 nucleotides are TGTGCAACAACCGGGACTAGCGGGAAGCCCGCCAAGAACACCGGGGAGCTGTTTTTT.